This is a list of T cell receptor beta chains from one sample in a study of CD8+ T cells in alopecia areata. Assay used: immunoSEQ multiplex PCR; TCRdb lists only in-frame clones, some missing. The profile shows around 140,000 clones, 51% of them singletons. The specimen was CD4+ T cells sorted from blood, collected at week 0. The receptors come from a human donor with alopecia areata. Each CDR3 is given with its conserved first and last residue. A D gene is named only where the DNA matches it firmly. The size field is filled for only some rows; it gives once, few, many or a size class.

V gene: TRBV6-1; J gene: TRBJ1-2; D gene: NA; clone size: NA; CDR3 protein: CASSDLGRAWGGYTF; CDR3 DNA: TGTGCCAGCAGTGATCTTGGCAGGGCGTGGGGTGGCTACACCTTC
V gene: TRBV29-1; J gene: TRBJ1-2; D gene: TRBD1; clone size: NA; CDR3 protein: CSVEAPGGGYGYTF; CDR3 DNA: TGCAGCGTTGAGGCGCCAGGGGGCGGCTATGGCTACACCTTC
V gene: TRBV6-6; J gene: TRBJ2-3; D gene: NA; clone size: few; CDR3 protein: CAASLYGVGTDTQYF; CDR3 DNA: TGTGCCGCGTCCCTTTATGGGGTTGGTACAGATACGCAGTATTTT
V gene: TRBV2; J gene: TRBJ2-7; D gene: TRBD1; clone size: NA; CDR3 protein: CASSARQGFYEQYF; CDR3 DNA: TGTGCCAGCAGTGCCCGACAGGGGTTCTACGAGCAGTACTTC
V gene: TRBV6-6; J gene: TRBJ1-1; D gene: NA; clone size: NA; CDR3 protein: CASSPGPAGETEAFF; CDR3 DNA: TGTGCCAGCAGTCCGGGCCCGGCAGGAGAGACTGAAGCTTTCTTT
V gene: TRBV30; J gene: TRBJ2-1; D gene: NA; clone size: NA; CDR3 protein: CAWSVGAGLAYEQFF; CDR3 DNA: TGTGCCTGGAGTGTCGGGGCGGGATTGGCTTATGAGCAGTTCTTC
V gene: TRBV7-2; J gene: TRBJ2-3; D gene: NA; clone size: NA; CDR3 protein: CASSADYSTDTQYF; CDR3 DNA: TGTGCCAGCAGCGCCGACTATTCTACAGATACGCAGTATTTT
V gene: TRBV2; J gene: TRBJ1-5; D gene: NA; clone size: NA; CDR3 protein: CASSVFGESNQPQHF; CDR3 DNA: TGTGCCAGCAGTGTGTTTGGGGAAAGCAATCAGCCCCAGCATTTT
V gene: TRBV10-3; J gene: TRBJ2-5; D gene: NA; clone size: NA; CDR3 protein: CAISGGEETQYF; CDR3 DNA: TGTGCCATCAGTGGGGGAGAAGAGACCCAGTACTTC
V gene: TRBV29-1; J gene: TRBJ2-5; D gene: NA; clone size: few; CDR3 protein: CSVERVGEGKTQYF; CDR3 DNA: TGCAGCGTTGAACGGGTGGGCGAGGGGAAGACCCAGTACTTC
V gene: TRBV9; J gene: TRBJ2-7; D gene: TRBD2; clone size: NA; CDR3 protein: CASSQLSGRGYEQYF; CDR3 DNA: TGTGCCAGCAGCCAACTTAGCGGGAGGGGATACGAGCAGTACTTC
V gene: TRBV30; J gene: TRBJ2-1; D gene: TRBD2; clone size: NA; CDR3 protein: CASSSGTISYNEQFF; CDR3 DNA: TGTGCCTCCTCCAGCGGGACGATCTCCTACAATGAGCAGTTCTTC
V gene: TRBV5-6; J gene: TRBJ2-3; D gene: TRBD1; clone size: NA; CDR3 protein: CASSLEQGIGTDTQYF; CDR3 DNA: TGTGCCAGCAGCTTGGAACAGGGGATCGGCACAGATACGCAGTATTTT
V gene: TRBV30; J gene: TRBJ1-1; D gene: NA; clone size: NA; CDR3 protein: CAWSGSPITGTEAFF; CDR3 DNA: TGTGCCTGGAGTGGGTCACCAATCACTGGCACTGAAGCTTTCTTT
V gene: TRBV4-1; J gene: TRBJ2-3; D gene: TRBD2; clone size: NA; CDR3 protein: CASSQGLAGKDTQYF; CDR3 DNA: TGCGCCAGCAGCCAGGGACTAGCGGGGAAGGATACGCAGTATTTT
V gene: TRBV7-8; J gene: TRBJ2-7; D gene: NA; clone size: few; CDR3 protein: CASSLSRSSYEQYF; CDR3 DNA: TGTGCCAGCAGCTTAAGTCGGAGCTCCTACGAGCAGTACTTC
V gene: TRBV15; J gene: TRBJ2-2; D gene: NA; clone size: NA; CDR3 protein: CATVGVANTGELFF; CDR3 DNA: TGTGCCACCGTCGGGGTGGCTAACACCGGGGAGCTGTTTTTT
V gene: TRBV5-1; J gene: TRBJ2-1; D gene: NA; clone size: NA; CDR3 protein: CASSFGPTNSYNEQFF; CDR3 DNA: TGCGCCAGCAGCTTCGGACCGACCAACTCCTACAATGAGCAGTTCTTC
V gene: TRBV9; J gene: TRBJ1-2; D gene: TRBD1; clone size: NA; CDR3 protein: CASTGQGGEGYGYTF; CDR3 DNA: TGTGCCAGCACGGGACAGGGTGGAGAAGGCTATGGCTACACCTTC
V gene: TRBV19; J gene: TRBJ1-5; D gene: NA; clone size: NA; CDR3 protein: CASSFGQLNQPQHF; CDR3 DNA: TGTGCCAGTAGTTTCGGACAGCTGAATCAGCCCCAGCATTTT
V gene: TRBV20-1; J gene: TRBJ2-5; D gene: NA; clone size: few; CDR3 protein: CSAGVTQYF; CDR3 DNA: TGCAGTGCTGGGGTAACCCAGTACTTC
V gene: TRBV18; J gene: TRBJ2-5; D gene: NA; clone size: few; CDR3 protein: CASSPDYQETQYF; CDR3 DNA: TGTGCCAGCTCACCTGATTACCAAGAGACCCAGTACTTC
V gene: TRBV5-1; J gene: TRBJ1-2; D gene: NA; clone size: NA; CDR3 protein: CASSLDSLNYGYTF; CDR3 DNA: TGCGCCAGCAGCCTGGACAGCCTTAACTATGGCTACACCTTC
V gene: TRBV7-9; J gene: TRBJ1-5; D gene: NA; clone size: few; CDR3 protein: CASSLGGDQPQHF; CDR3 DNA: TGTGCCAGCAGCTTAGGAGGGGATCAGCCCCAGCATTTT
V gene: TRBV30; J gene: TRBJ1-1; D gene: NA; clone size: NA; CDR3 protein: CAWSVRGAVNTEAFF; CDR3 DNA: TGTGCCTGGAGTGTACGAGGGGCAGTTAACACTGAAGCTTTCTTT
V gene: TRBV4-2; J gene: TRBJ2-3; D gene: NA; clone size: NA; CDR3 protein: CASSHGDGPDTQYF; CDR3 DNA: TGTGCCAGCAGCCACGGGGACGGCCCAGATACGCAGTATTTT
V gene: TRBV27; J gene: TRBJ2-3; D gene: TRBD2; clone size: NA; CDR3 protein: CASSLVSGATSTDTQYF; CDR3 DNA: TGTGCCAGCAGTTTAGTTAGCGGGGCCACTAGCACAGATACGCAGTATTTT
V gene: TRBV7-2; J gene: TRBJ2-5; D gene: NA; clone size: NA; CDR3 protein: CASSLAGREETQYF; CDR3 DNA: TGTGCCAGCAGCTTAGCCGGGCGGGAAGAGACCCAGTACTTC
V gene: TRBV5-1; J gene: TRBJ2-1; D gene: NA; clone size: many; CDR3 protein: CASQPTTRYDEQFF; CDR3 DNA: TGCGCCAGCCAACCCACAACTAGATACGATGAGCAGTTCTTC
V gene: TRBV30; J gene: TRBJ2-3; D gene: TRBD1; clone size: NA; CDR3 protein: CAWSGYNRDRDFTDTQYF; CDR3 DNA: TGTGCCTGGAGTGGATATAACCGGGACAGGGATTTCACAGATACGCAGTATTTT
V gene: TRBV29-1; J gene: TRBJ2-1; D gene: TRBD1; clone size: NA; CDR3 protein: CSARIGTGGWEQFF; CDR3 DNA: TGCAGCGCACGCATTGGGACAGGCGGCTGGGAGCAGTTCTTC
V gene: TRBV11-3; J gene: TRBJ1-1; D gene: NA; clone size: NA; CDR3 protein: CASSPTANTEAFF; CDR3 DNA: TGTGCCAGCAGTCCGACAGCGAACACTGAAGCTTTCTTT
V gene: TRBV27; J gene: TRBJ2-7; D gene: NA; clone size: many; CDR3 protein: CASSFVGAYEQYF; CDR3 DNA: TGTGCCAGCAGTTTCGTCGGTGCCTACGAGCAGTACTTC
V gene: TRBV5-1; J gene: TRBJ2-7; D gene: TRBD1; clone size: few; CDR3 protein: CASSLGGQRYEQYF; CDR3 DNA: TGCGCCAGCAGCTTGGGGGGACAGAGATACGAGCAGTACTTC
V gene: TRBV30; J gene: TRBJ2-4; D gene: TRBD2; clone size: NA; CDR3 protein: CAWGRQGLRAGAPANIQYF; CDR3 DNA: TGTGCCTGGGGCCGGCAGGGGTTGAGAGCGGGAGCTCCCGCAAACATTCAGTACTTC
V gene: TRBV30; J gene: TRBJ1-5; D gene: TRBD1; clone size: NA; CDR3 protein: CAWAGGMEQPQHF; CDR3 DNA: TGTGCCTGGGCAGGGGGCATGGAACAGCCCCAGCATTTT
V gene: TRBV28; J gene: TRBJ2-5; D gene: TRBD1; clone size: few; CDR3 protein: CASSIRDSQETQYF; CDR3 DNA: TGTGCCAGCAGTATCCGGGACAGCCAAGAGACCCAGTACTTC
V gene: TRBV29-1; J gene: TRBJ2-5; D gene: NA; clone size: few; CDR3 protein: CSVDSAGFSLQYF; CDR3 DNA: TGCAGCGTTGATTCTGCAGGATTTAGTCTCCAGTACTTC
V gene: TRBV29-1; J gene: TRBJ2-1; D gene: NA; clone size: NA; CDR3 protein: CSAVQGANEQFF; CDR3 DNA: TGCAGCGCCGTTCAGGGCGCCAATGAGCAGTTCTTC
V gene: TRBV9; J gene: TRBJ1-4; D gene: TRBD1; clone size: NA; CDR3 protein: CASSVTGTGDEKLFF; CDR3 DNA: TGTGCCAGCAGCGTAACTGGGACAGGGGATGAAAAACTGTTTTTT
V gene: TRBV5-4; J gene: TRBJ2-5; D gene: TRBD2; clone size: NA; CDR3 protein: CASSFRLAGRGETQYF; CDR3 DNA: TGTGCCAGCAGCTTCCGACTAGCGGGAAGGGGAGAGACCCAGTACTTC
V gene: TRBV2; J gene: TRBJ1-5; D gene: NA; clone size: NA; CDR3 protein: CASGGSNQPQHF; CDR3 DNA: TGTGCCAGCGGTGGTAGCAATCAGCCCCAGCATTTT
V gene: TRBV30; J gene: TRBJ2-1; D gene: TRBD2; clone size: NA; CDR3 protein: CAWSRGGAGGNEQFF; CDR3 DNA: TGTGCCTGGAGTCGCGGGGGGGCGGGGGGCAATGAGCAGTTCTTC
V gene: TRBV9; J gene: TRBJ2-1; D gene: NA; clone size: NA; CDR3 protein: CASSAASYNEQFF; CDR3 DNA: TGTGCCAGCTCCGCGGCCTCCTACAATGAGCAGTTCTTC
V gene: TRBV5-1; J gene: TRBJ2-1; D gene: TRBD2; clone size: NA; CDR3 protein: CASSLRTSGKNEQFF; CDR3 DNA: TGCGCCAGCAGCCTCCGGACTAGCGGGAAAAATGAGCAGTTCTTC
V gene: TRBV5-1; J gene: TRBJ2-1; D gene: TRBD1; clone size: once; CDR3 protein: CASTTSGTGDNEQFF; CDR3 DNA: TGCGCCAGCACCACCAGTGGGACAGGGGACAATGAGCAGTTCTTC
V gene: TRBV4-2; J gene: TRBJ2-1; D gene: TRBD2; clone size: NA; CDR3 protein: CASSQELAGGPHSYNEQFF; CDR3 DNA: TGTGCCAGCAGCCAAGAACTAGCGGGAGGGCCTCACTCCTACAATGAGCAGTTCTTC
V gene: TRBV28; J gene: TRBJ1-2; D gene: NA; clone size: once; CDR3 protein: CASRVGPYGYTF; CDR3 DNA: TGTGCCAGCAGGGTGGGCCCCTATGGCTACACCTTC
V gene: TRBV12-2; J gene: TRBJ2-1; D gene: NA; clone size: few; CDR3 protein: CASRLAAATLGTAGQFF; CDR3 DNA: TGTGCAAGTCGCTTAGCGGCCGCCACACTAGGGACGGCTGGGCAGTTCTTC
V gene: TRBV5-1; J gene: TRBJ2-2; D gene: NA; clone size: NA; CDR3 protein: CASSLGASDTGELFF; CDR3 DNA: TGCGCCAGCAGCTTGGGGGCTAGCGACACCGGGGAGCTGTTTTTT